This T cell receptor beta chain was retrieved from a study of blood T cell repertoires in COVID-19. Study at large: The study drew acute and convalescent COVID-19 samples from the United States, Italy and Spain. The cDNA or gDNA used as material had been derived from T cells, B-cell-depleted T cells, or PBMCs.

Per the authors' pipeline: Quantification of nucleated cells was approximated via reference gene primer amplification. TCRdb keeps only in-frame clones here, not all; method: immunoSEQ multiplex PCR. The DNA was the basis for D and trimming; V, J and clone size are from that table. The sample includes tens of thousands of clones, 85% of them seen just once. Sequences were obtained from peripheral blood. The clonotype originates from a man older than 75 with acute or convalescent COVID-19.

The CDR3 DNA is TGTGCCTGGAGTAAAACAGGCCTCACCTACGAGCAGTACTTC. This gives the protein CAWSKTGLTYEQYF. The chain joins TRBV30 to TRBJ2-7; a possible D gene is TRBD1 (5 bases). CDR3 length: 14 residues. Germline CDR1 reads GTSNPN; CDR2 reads SVGIG (reference sequence). Trimming removed 2 bases at V and 2 bases at J, with 13 bases between.